Following are 3 T cell receptor beta chains from one sample sequenced in a study of OX40 agonist ivuxolimab in advanced cancers. The method was immunoSEQ multiplex PCR; TCRdb's version includes in-frame clones alone and lacks a portion of them. This table holds around 68,000 clones, about nine tenths found once. The sequencing here drew on CD4+ or CD8+ T cells sorted from blood, taken in a trial of the OX40 agonist ivuxolimab. All receptors derive from an adult with an advanced solid tumor such as melanoma, head and neck, liver or kidney cancer.

The count of this clone is one. This chain links TRBV7-2 with TRBJ2-1; D unresolved. The CDR3 loop spans 15 amino acids. The V end was cut by 1 base, the J end by 7 bases, with 14 bases between. Germline CDR1 and CDR2: SGHTA and FQGNSA. The CDR3 nucleotides are TGTGCCAGCAGCTTAGGGGGTAGTAGGAATAATGAGCAGTTCTTC. This encodes CASSLGGSRNNEQFF.

Concerning this clone itself: The sample carries other DNA sequences with the same CDR3. The chain combines TRBV2 with TRBJ1-5; 7 nucleotides agree with TRBD1. The germline CDR1 and CDR2 sequences are SNHLY and FYNNEI. J was trimmed by 4 bases and V by 9 bases; bases with no gene match: 12. The CDR3 contains 15 residues. The DNA of the CDR3 is TGTGCCAGTAGTCGCTCCCCGGGACAGAATCAGCCCCAGCATTTT. Translated, it gives CASSRSPGQNQPQHF.

This chain uses TRBV6-1 with TRBJ2-7, with 9 bases fitting TRBD2. Germline CDR1 and CDR2: MNHNS and SASEGT. This CDR3 contains 15 residues. V shed 1 base and J 6 bases; nucleotides not matched to a gene: 7. CDR3 sequence reads: CASSEGGLAASEQYF. CDR3 nucleotides: TGTGCCAGCAGTGAAGGGGGACTAGCAGCCTCCGAGCAGTACTTC.